Below are 20 T cell receptor beta chains sequenced from a single sample in a study of shared clonotypes between healthy human individuals. The method was immunoSEQ multiplex PCR; TCRdb's version includes in-frame clones alone and lacks a portion of them. The repertoire has 1 million to 1.2 million clones, about 72% of them found once; the top ten carry 0.89%. Sample: memory CD4+ T cells from PBMCs. Subset denoted: CD45RA-negative fraction. The receptors come from a man aged 18 to 30 in good health. Some clones in this sample may be carry-over from other donors' samples.

V usage is TRBV2 and J usage is TRBJ2-3, with TRBD1 matching 9 bases. V dropped 6 bases and J dropped 4; count of bases not matched to a gene: 5. CDR3 length: 14 residues. The germline V gene encodes CDR1 SNHLY and CDR2 FYNNEI. The CDR3 loop is CASSRDRVSDTQYF. The CDR3, as DNA: TGTGCCAGCAGCCGGGACAGGGTATCAGATACGCAGTATTTT.

This chain joins TRBV20-1 and TRBJ1-1; no definite D call. Germline CDR1 reads DFQATT; CDR2 reads SNEGSKA (reference sequence). V shed 3 bases and J shed 10 bases, with 12 bases lying between them. This CDR3 is built from 11 residues. Here the CDR3 DNA reads TGCAGTGCTAGCTCGTTTCTTGGAGCTTTCTTT. It codes for CSASSFLGAFF.

The chain's CDR3 is CASSIGAGGSQPQHF. CDR3 DNA: TGTGCCAGTAGTATAGGGGCGGGGGGTTCTCAGCCCCAGCATTTT. The chain is built from TRBV19 and TRBJ1-5; D perhaps matches TRBD1 (5 bases). Trimming removed 1 base from V and 6 bases from J, with 13 bases in between. Germline loops: CDR1 LNHDA, CDR2 SQIVND (reference sequence). The CDR3 totals 15 residues.

The chain employs TRBV6-5 and TRBJ1-1; D possibly corresponds to TRBD1 (5 bases). Looked up from germline, CDR1 is MNHEY and CDR2 is SVGAGI. The ends were cut back, 2 bases at V and 6 bases at J, with 10 bases in the middle. The length of the CDR3 is 13 residues. The CDR3 is CASSYRQTAEAFF. CDR3 sequence (DNA): TGTGCCAGCAGTTACCGACAGACCGCTGAAGCTTTCTTT.

The chain employs TRBV29-1 and TRBJ2-3, with 10 bases lining up with TRBD2. CDR1 is SQVTM, CDR2 ANQGSEA, per germline. The V segment lost 4 bases and the J segment 4 bases; nucleotides outside the gene matches: 8. There are 15 residues in the CDR3. The CDR3 DNA reads TGCAGCGTTGCCGGTTCTAGCGGGAGTTCAGATACGCAGTATTTT. Protein sequence: CSVAGSSGSSDTQYF.

The chain links TRBV6-6 to TRBJ1-1; a possible D gene is TRBD1 (6 bases). Per the germline V gene, CDR1 is MNHNY and CDR2 is SVGAGI (reference sequence). The CDR3 runs 13 residues. The ends were cut back, 4 bases at V and 6 bases at J, with 12 bases in the middle. The CDR3 DNA follows: TGTGCCAGCAGTTCAGGACAGCCCCCTGAAGCTTTCTTT. It translates to CASSSGQPPEAFF.

This clone has just one count. At one end the junction does not follow the germline gene, possibly because of a read error. J is TRBJ2-7 and V is TRBV11-2; 12 bases line up with TRBD2. Germline V CDR1 and CDR2: SGHAT, FQNNGV. The CDR3 is made up of 16 amino acids. CDR3 DNA: TGTGGCAGCAGCTCGCGACTAGCGGGAGTCTCCTACGAGCAGTACTTC. Protein product: CGSSSRLAGVSYEQYF.

This clone was seen ten or more times. The sample carries other DNA sequences with the same CDR3. The chain uses TRBV2 and TRBJ2-3, with 7 bases identical to TRBD1. This CDR3 is 15 amino acids long. CDR1 is SNHLY, CDR2 FYNNEI, per germline. V dropped 7 bases and J dropped 0; count of bases not matched to a gene: 7. For the CDR3, the DNA is TGTGCCAGCAAGAAAGAGACAGGGAGCACAGATACGCAGTATTTT. Encoded protein: CASKKETGSTDTQYF.

The chain couples TRBV28 to TRBJ1-2; D not certain. From germline, CDR1 is MDHEN and CDR2 SYDVKM. Trimming pared 4 bases from V and 0 bases from J, leaving 9 bases between. The CDR3 extends over 14 amino acids. CDR3 nucleotide sequence: TGTGCCAGCAGTTCGCCGGGGACTAACTATGGCTACACCTTC. As protein: CASSSPGTNYGYTF.

On this clone itself: An end of the junction differs from the germline gene, which may be a read error. The rearrangement uses TRBV7-9 and TRBJ2-1; 9 positions agree with TRBD2. CDR3 length equals 16 residues. Germline V gives CDR1 SEHNR, CDR2 FQNEAQ (reference sequence). DNA for the CDR3: TGTGCCAGCAGATTAGCGGGAGTCGCCCTTGGCTATGAGCAGTTCTTC. It specifies CASRLAGVALGYEQFF. The full variable domain, rest sourced from reference TRBV7-9 and TRBJ2-1, is DTGVSQNPRHKITKRGQNVTFRCDPISEHNRLYWYRQTLGQGPEFLTYFQNEAQLEKSRLLSDRFSAERPKGSFSTLEIQRTEQGDSAMYLCASRLAGVALGYEQFFGPGTRLTVL.

This clone was detected a few times. The same CDR3 is also encoded by other DNA sequences in this sample. V is TRBV14 and J is TRBJ2-3, with D unclear. Germline V gene sequence: CDR1 SGHDN, CDR2 FVKESK. The CDR3 is 15 amino acids. V was cut by 0 bases and J by 4 bases, with 11 bases left in between. The CDR3 DNA sequence: TGTGCCAGCAGCCAAGATCTGGGTTCCGCAGATACGCAGTATTTT. Protein product: CASSQDLGSADTQYF.

In the case of this clone: A much larger clone is a single base away; this may be a read error. The same CDR3 arises from other DNA sequences in this sample as well. The CDR3 region has the DNA TGTGCCAGCAGCCCCGGACAGAACTATGGCTACACCTTC. Translated: CASSPGQNYGYTF. This chain links TRBV14 with TRBJ1-2; D is perhaps TRBD1 (6 bases). Germline values: CDR1 SGHDN, CDR2 FVKESK. With 4 bases removed from V and 2 bases from J, the gap between germline ends came to 8 bases. The CDR3 has 13 residues.

The V call is TRBV7-9, the J call TRBJ1-5; no clear D gene. V lost 0 bases to trimming and J lost 0 bases, with 6 bases between them. The CDR3 contains 15 residues. Germline V gene data show CDR1 as SEHNR and CDR2 as FQNEAQ (reference sequence). As DNA, the CDR3 is TGTGCCAGCAGCTTAGCGTGGGATAGCAATCAGCCCCAGCATTTT. This gives the protein CASSLAWDSNQPQHF. The whole variable domain, remainder taken from reference TRBV7-9 and TRBJ1-5, is DTGVSQNPRHKITKRGQNVTFRCDPISEHNRLYWYRQTLGQGPEFLTYFQNEAQLEKSRLLSDRFSAERPKGSFSTLEIQRTEQGDSAMYLCASSLAWDSNQPQHFGDGTRLSIL.

V gene TRBV6-1 combines with J gene TRBJ2-5; TRBD1 matches at 8 bases. V dropped 6 bases and J dropped 4; count of bases not matched to a gene: 4. This CDR3 is built from 13 residues. Germline CDR1 and CDR2: MNHNS and SASEGT. The CDR3 loop reads CASRDRVSETQYF. The DNA of the CDR3 is TGTGCCAGCAGGGACAGGGTATCAGAGACCCAGTACTTC.

The rearrangement joins TRBV6-5 to TRBJ1-2, with TRBD1 matching over 7 bases. The CDR3 covers 12 residues. Germline assignment: CDR1 MNHEY and CDR2 SVGAGI. J gave up 10 bases and V 0 bases, and 2 bases lay outside the gene matches. CDR3 sequence: CASSYSQGSYTF. CDR3 coding DNA: TGTGCCAGCAGTTACTCACAGGGGTCCTACACCTTC.

The chain carries TRBV29-1 and TRBJ2-3; 8 positions agree with TRBD1. Losses at the gene ends were 3 bases for V and 4 bases for J; bases not matched to a gene: 9. The CDR3 runs 15 residues. The germline gives CDR1 SQVTM, CDR2 ANQGSEA. In DNA form, the CDR3 reads TGCAGCGTTGACCCGGGGCAGGGGGCCCCAGATACGCAGTATTTT. It encodes CSVDPGQGAPDTQYF.

V and J are TRBV11-2 and TRBJ2-3; 12 positions agree with TRBD1. Looked up from germline, CDR1 is SGHAT and CDR2 is FQNNGV. V dropped 5 bases and J dropped 5; count of bases not matched to a gene: 8. CDR3 length: 16 amino acids. The CDR3 bases are TGTGCCAGCAGCCTGGCAGGGACAGGGGGCGGAGATACGCAGTATTTT. Translating it yields CASSLAGTGGGDTQYF.

J is TRBJ2-1 and V is TRBV7-9; D unclear. This CDR3 has 12 residues. The germline V gene has CDR1 SEHNR and CDR2 FQNEAQ (reference sequence). V was clipped by 1 base and J by 7 bases, with 5 bases between them. The chain's CDR3 is CASSLVSNEQFF. CDR3 DNA: TGTGCCAGCAGCTTAGTGTCGAATGAGCAGTTCTTC.

The V gene is TRBV28, the J gene TRBJ2-5; TRBD1 agrees at 8 bases. The trim removed 8 bases at V and 3 bases at J, leaving 2 bases unmatched. Germline CDR1 reads MDHEN; CDR2 reads SYDVKM. The CDR3 has 12 amino acids. CDR3 region: CASLQGEETQYF. The CDR3 DNA sequence: TGTGCCAGCTTACAGGGGGAAGAGACCCAGTACTTC.

The rearrangement joins TRBV6-1 to TRBJ1-5; D possibly corresponds to TRBD1 (5 bases). V lost 10 bases, J lost 3 bases, and 16 bases lay in between. CDR1 and CDR2 (germline): MNHNS, SASEGT. The CDR3 loop spans 14 amino acids. In nucleotides, the CDR3 is TGTGCCAAATTGGGACTAAGCCCCAATCAGCCCCAGCATTTT. This sequence encodes CAKLGLSPNQPQHF.